The entry below gives a single T cell receptor (beta chain) sequence along with its context. What it binds is not known. CDR1 is SGHVS and CDR2 is FQNEAQ in the germline V gene. V lost 1 base and J lost 4, with 13 bases in between. The CDR3 totals 15 residues. Use of 60 Vbeta and 13 Jbeta primers characterized the PCR. Data came from immunoSEQ multiplex PCR; TCRdb stores just in-frame clones and leaves some out. This sample has 100,000 to 150,000 clones, with less than 85% found just once. These data come from a study of cytomegalovirus exposure and HLA in healthy donors. Background on the study: Earlier, some 200 million T cells were analyzed, and more than 100 million unique TCR beta sequences were found among them. Study-wide findings and caveats: Trimming of TCR beta V- and J-genes showed a link, identified in a later analysis, to a missense DCLRE1C variant. Later analysis showed most CMV-associated TCR beta chains appearing HLA-restricted. The authors reported that TCR beta sequences could predict HLA-A and HLA-B alleles. These predictions were accurate for most subjects in the first cohort.

The V and J genes are TRBV7-8 and TRBJ1-1, with D perhaps matching TRBD1 (5 bases). This TCR derives from a man aged 25 to 45 in good health and CMV-seropositive. The sample taken for sequencing was PBMCs. CDR3 in amino acids: CASSLVGGVTTEAFF. Written as DNA, the CDR3 is TGTGCCAGCAGCTTAGTTGGGGGGGTTACCACTGAAGCTTTCTTT.